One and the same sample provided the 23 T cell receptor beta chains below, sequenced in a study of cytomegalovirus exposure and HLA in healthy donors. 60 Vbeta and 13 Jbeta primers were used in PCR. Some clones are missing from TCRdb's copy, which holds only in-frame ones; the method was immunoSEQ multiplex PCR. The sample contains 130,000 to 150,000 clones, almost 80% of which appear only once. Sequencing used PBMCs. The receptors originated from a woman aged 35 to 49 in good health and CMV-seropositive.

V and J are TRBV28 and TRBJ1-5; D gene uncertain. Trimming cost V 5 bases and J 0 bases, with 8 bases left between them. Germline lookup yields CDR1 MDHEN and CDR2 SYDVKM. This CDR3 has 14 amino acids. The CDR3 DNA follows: TGTGCCAGCAGTCCACGGTTTAGCAATCAGCCCCAGCATTTT. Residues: CASSPRFSNQPQHF.

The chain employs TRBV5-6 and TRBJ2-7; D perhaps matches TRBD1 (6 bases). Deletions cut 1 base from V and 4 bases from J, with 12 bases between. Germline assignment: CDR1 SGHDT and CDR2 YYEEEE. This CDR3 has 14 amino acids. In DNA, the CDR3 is TGTGCCAGCAGCTTGTCAGGGGCGGATTACGAGCAGTACTTC. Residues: CASSLSGADYEQYF.

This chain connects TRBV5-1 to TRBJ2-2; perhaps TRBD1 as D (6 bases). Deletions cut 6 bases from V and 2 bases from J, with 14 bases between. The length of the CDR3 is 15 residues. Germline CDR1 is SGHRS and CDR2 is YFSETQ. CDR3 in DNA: TGCGCCAGCACAAGGCAGGGGTTTAACACCGGGGAGCTGTTTTTT. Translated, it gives CASTRQGFNTGELFF.

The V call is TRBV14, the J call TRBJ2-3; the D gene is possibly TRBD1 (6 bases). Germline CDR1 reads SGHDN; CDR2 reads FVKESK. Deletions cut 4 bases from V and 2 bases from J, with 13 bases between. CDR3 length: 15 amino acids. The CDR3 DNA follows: TGTGCCAGCAGCCTAGCAACAGGGTTCACAGATACGCAGTATTTT. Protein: CASSLATGFTDTQYF.

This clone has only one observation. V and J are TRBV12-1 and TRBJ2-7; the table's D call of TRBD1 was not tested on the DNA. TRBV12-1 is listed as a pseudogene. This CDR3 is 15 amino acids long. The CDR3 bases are TGTGCCAGCAACTGGGACACGCGATCCTCCTACGAGCAGTACTTC. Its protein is CASNWDTRSSYEQYF.

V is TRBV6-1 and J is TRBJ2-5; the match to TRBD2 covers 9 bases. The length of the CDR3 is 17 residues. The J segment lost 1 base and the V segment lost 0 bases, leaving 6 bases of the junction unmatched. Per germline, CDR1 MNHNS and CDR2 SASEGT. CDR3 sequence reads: CASSEAQRGAIQETQYF. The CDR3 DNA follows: TGTGCCAGCAGTGAAGCACAGCGGGGGGCCATCCAAGAGACCCAGTACTTC.

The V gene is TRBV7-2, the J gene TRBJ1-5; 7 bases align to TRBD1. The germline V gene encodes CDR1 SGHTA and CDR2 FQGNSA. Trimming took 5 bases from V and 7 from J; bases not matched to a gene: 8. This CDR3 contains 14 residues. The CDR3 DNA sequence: TGTGCCAGCAGCAAGCCCGGGACAGAACAGCCCCAGCATTTT. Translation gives CASSKPGTEQPQHF.

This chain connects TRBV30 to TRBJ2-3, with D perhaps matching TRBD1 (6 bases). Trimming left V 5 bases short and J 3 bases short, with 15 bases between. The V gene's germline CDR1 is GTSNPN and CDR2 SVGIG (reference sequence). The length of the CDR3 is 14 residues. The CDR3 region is CAWAYGQGTDTQYF. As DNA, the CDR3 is TGTGCCTGGGCATACGGGCAGGGGACAGATACGCAGTATTTT. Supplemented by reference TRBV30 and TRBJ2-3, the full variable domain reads SQTIHQWPATLVQPVGSPLSLECTVEGTSNPNLYWYRQAAGRGLQLLFYSVGIGQISSEVPQNLSASRPQDRQFILSSKKLLLSDSGFYLCAWAYGQGTDTQYFGPGTRLTVL.

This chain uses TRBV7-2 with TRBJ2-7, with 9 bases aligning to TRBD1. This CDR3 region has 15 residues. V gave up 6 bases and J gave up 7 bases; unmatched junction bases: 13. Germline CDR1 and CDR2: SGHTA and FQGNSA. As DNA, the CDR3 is TGTGCCAGCAGTACTTACGGGGACAGGGTGCGAGAGCAGTACTTC. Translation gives CASSTYGDRVREQYF.

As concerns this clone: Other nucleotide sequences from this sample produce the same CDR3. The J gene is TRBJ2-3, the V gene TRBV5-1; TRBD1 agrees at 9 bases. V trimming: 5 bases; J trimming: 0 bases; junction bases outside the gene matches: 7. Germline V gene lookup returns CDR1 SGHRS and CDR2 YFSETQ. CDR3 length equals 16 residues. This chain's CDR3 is CASSKSGTGSTDTQYF. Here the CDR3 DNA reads TGCGCCAGCAGTAAGTCCGGGACAGGGAGCACAGATACGCAGTATTTT.

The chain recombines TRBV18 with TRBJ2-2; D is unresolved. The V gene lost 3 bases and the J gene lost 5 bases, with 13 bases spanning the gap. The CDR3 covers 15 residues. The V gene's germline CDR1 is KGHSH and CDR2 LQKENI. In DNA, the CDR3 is TGTGCCAGCTCACCCGACGGCATGACAACCGGGGAGCTGTTTTTT. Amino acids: CASSPDGMTTGELFF. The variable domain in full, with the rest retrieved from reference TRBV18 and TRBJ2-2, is NAGVMQNPRHLVRRRGQEARLRCSPMKGHSHVYWYRQLPEEGLKFMVYLQKENIIDESGMPKERFSAEFPKEGPSILRIQQVVRGDSAAYFCASSPDGMTTGELFFGEGSRLTVL.

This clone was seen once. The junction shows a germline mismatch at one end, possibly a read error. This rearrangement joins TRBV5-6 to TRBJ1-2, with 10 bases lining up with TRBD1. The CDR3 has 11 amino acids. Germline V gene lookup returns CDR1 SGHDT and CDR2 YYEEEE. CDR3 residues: CASSRDRGWAF. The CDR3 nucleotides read TGTGCCAGCAGCCGGGACAGGGGTTGGGCCTTC.

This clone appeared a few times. This CDR3 is CASSATGLGEKLFF. CDR3 nucleotides: TGTGCCAGCAGTGCTACAGGGCTGGGCGAAAAACTGTTTTTT. The chain employs TRBV6-1 and TRBJ1-4; TRBD1 is a possible D gene (6 bases). The V end was cut by 4 bases, the J end by 8 bases, with 14 bases between. Looked up from germline, CDR1 is MNHNS and CDR2 is SASEGT. The CDR3 extends over 14 amino acids.

CDR3 loop: CASSLVRGVAFF. CDR3 bases: TGTGCCAGCAGCTTAGTTAGGGGCGTAGCTTTCTTT. The chain is built from TRBV7-9 and TRBJ1-1; D may be TRBD1 (5 bases). The CDR3 sequence is 12 residues long. CDR1 is SEHNR and CDR2 is FQNEAQ in the germline V gene (reference sequence). Between the trimmed V and J ends, which lost 1 base and 10 bases, there was a span of 10 bases.

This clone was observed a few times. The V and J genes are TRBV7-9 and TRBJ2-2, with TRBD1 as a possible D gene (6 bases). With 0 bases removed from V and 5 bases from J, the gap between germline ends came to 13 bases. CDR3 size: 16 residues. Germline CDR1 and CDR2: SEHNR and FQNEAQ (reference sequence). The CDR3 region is CASSLAQSGTTGELFF. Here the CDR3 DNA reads TGTGCCAGCAGCTTAGCGCAATCGGGGACAACCGGGGAGCTGTTTTTT.

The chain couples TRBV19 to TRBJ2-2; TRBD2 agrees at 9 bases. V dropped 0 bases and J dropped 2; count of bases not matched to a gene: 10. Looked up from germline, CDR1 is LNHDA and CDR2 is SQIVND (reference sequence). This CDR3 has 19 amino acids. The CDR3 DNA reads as TGTGCCAGTAGTATAGATCACGGCGGGGGGGCCGTAAACACCGGGGAGCTGTTTTTT. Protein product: CASSIDHGGGAVNTGELFF.

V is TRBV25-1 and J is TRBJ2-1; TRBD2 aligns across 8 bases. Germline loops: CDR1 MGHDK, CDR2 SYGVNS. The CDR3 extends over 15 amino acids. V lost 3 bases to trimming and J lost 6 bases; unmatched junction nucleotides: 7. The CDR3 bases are TGTGCCAGCAGTGAGTGGGATCGGGGGGGCAATGAGCAGTTCTTC. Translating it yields CASSEWDRGGNEQFF.

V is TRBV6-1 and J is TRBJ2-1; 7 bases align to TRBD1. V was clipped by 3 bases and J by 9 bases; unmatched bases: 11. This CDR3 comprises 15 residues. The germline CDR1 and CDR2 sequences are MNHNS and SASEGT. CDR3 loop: CASSEHLTGLGEQFF. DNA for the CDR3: TGTGCCAGCAGTGAGCATTTGACAGGGCTAGGTGAGCAGTTCTTC.

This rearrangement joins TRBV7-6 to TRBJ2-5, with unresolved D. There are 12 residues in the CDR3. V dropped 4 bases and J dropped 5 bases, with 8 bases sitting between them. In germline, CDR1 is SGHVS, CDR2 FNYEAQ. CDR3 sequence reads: CASSSIVETQYF. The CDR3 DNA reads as TGTGCCAGCAGCTCAATAGTGGAGACCCAGTACTTC.

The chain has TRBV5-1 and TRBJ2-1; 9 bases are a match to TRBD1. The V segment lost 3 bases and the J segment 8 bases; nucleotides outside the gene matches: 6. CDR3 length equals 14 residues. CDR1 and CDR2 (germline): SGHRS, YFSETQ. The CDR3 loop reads CASSWGTGTYEQFF. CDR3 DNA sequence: TGCGCCAGCAGCTGGGGGACAGGGACGTATGAGCAGTTCTTC.

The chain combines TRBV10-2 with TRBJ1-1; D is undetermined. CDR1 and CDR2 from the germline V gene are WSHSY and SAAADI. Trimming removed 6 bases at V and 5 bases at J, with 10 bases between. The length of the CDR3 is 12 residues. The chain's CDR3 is CASSILATEAFF. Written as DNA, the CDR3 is TGCGCCAGCAGCATACTTGCGACTGAAGCTTTCTTT.

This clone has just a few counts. The CDR3 sequence is CASSPRSGYYEQYF. The CDR3 DNA reads as TGTGCCAGCAGTCCCCGTTCAGGGTACTACGAGCAGTACTTC. The chain recombines TRBV6-1 with TRBJ2-7, with D possibly being TRBD1 (5 bases). Trimming removed 5 bases from V and 3 bases from J, with 14 bases in between. CDR1 is MNHNS and CDR2 is SASEGT in the germline V gene. This CDR3 contains 14 residues.

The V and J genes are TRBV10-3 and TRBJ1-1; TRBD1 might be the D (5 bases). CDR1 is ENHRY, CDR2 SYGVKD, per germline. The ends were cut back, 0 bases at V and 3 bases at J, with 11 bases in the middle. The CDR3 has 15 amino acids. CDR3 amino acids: CAISESRFRDTEAFF. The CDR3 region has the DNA TGTGCCATCAGTGAGTCGAGGTTCAGGGACACTGAAGCTTTCTTT.